This entry lists 30 T cell receptor beta chains sequenced from one sample in a study of blood T cells in healthy people across ages. Combining a sample-barcoded 5' primer with a J-beta primer mix, a second PCR ran for 7 to 11 cycles. One entry per CDR3 protein, called by TCRdb with MiXCR from the 5' RACE reads. The sample records just under 550,000 distinct CDR3 sequences, about 24% being singletons. Another study also made use of these data, one on T cells of mothers and their children.

The sample was blood. These receptors all come from a boy aged 5-17 years in good health.

This clonotype was picked up a small number of times. The chain links TRBV28 to TRBJ2-7; 9 bases are a match to TRBD1. After removal of 8 bases from V and 2 bases from J, the junction contained 7 bases not matched to a gene. The CDR3 consists of 14 residues. Germline CDR1 and CDR2: MDHEN and SYDVKM. CDR3 nucleotide sequence: TGTGCCAGCGATCCGGGACAGGGAGCCTACGAGCAGTACTTC. It encodes CASDPGQGAYEQYF.

CDR3 in DNA: TGTGCCAGCAGCCCGCAGGCCGGGACAGGGGGCTCCTACGAGCAGTACTTC. This sequence encodes CASSPQAGTGGSYEQYF. The rearrangement joins TRBV12-3 or TRBV12-4 to TRBJ2-7; 11 bases map to TRBD1. The CDR3 is 17 residues long. J gave up 0 bases and V 6 bases, and 10 bases lay outside the gene matches.

V is TRBV7-3 and J is TRBJ2-5; 7 bases map to TRBD2. The CDR3 spans 16 residues. V dropped 4 bases and J dropped 2; count of bases not matched to a gene: 10. CDR1 is SGHTA and CDR2 is FQGTGA in the germline V gene. The CDR3 loop is CASSSRRAGLQETQYF. CDR3 DNA sequence: TGTGCCAGCAGCTCGCGACGAGCGGGATTACAAGAGACCCAGTACTTC.

The table lists this clonotype with many counts. J is TRBJ2-2 and V is TRBV5-1; D gene ambiguous. Germline V gene lookup returns CDR1 SGHRS and CDR2 YFSETQ. The CDR3 length is 16 residues. Trimming took 4 bases from V and 2 from J, leaving 15 bases between them. This chain's CDR3 is CASSPDPGSNTGELFF. As DNA, the CDR3 is TGCGCCAGCAGCCCCGACCCCGGGTCTAACACCGGGGAGCTGTTTTTT.

This clonotype has only a few counts. This chain connects TRBV7-8 to TRBJ2-1, with D maybe TRBD2 (7 bases). Germline lookup yields CDR1 SGHVS and CDR2 FQNEAQ. V was cut by 5 bases and J by 1 base, with 15 bases left in between. This CDR3 is built from 16 residues. Here the CDR3 reads CASSGSQGGSYNEQFF. CDR3 DNA: TGTGCCAGCAGCGGATCACAGGGAGGGTCCTACAATGAGCAGTTCTTC.

The gene calls are TRBV27 and TRBJ1-1; no clear D. The V and J ends lost 3 bases and 0 bases respectively, with 8 bases between them. The CDR3 has 14 residues. Germline assignment: CDR1 MNHEY and CDR2 SMNVEV (reference sequence). The CDR3 protein is CASSFLGMNTEAFF. Here the CDR3 DNA reads TGTGCCAGCAGTTTCCTTGGTATGAACACTGAAGCTTTCTTT.

This clonotype appeared a few times. The chain couples TRBV29-1 to TRBJ2-1, with D hard to call. The CDR3 is 13 residues long. V dropped 1 base and J dropped 7 bases, with 11 bases sitting between them. Germline V gene lookup returns CDR1 SQVTM and CDR2 ANQGSEA. This CDR3 is CSVEGALLNEQFF. CDR3 sequence (DNA): TGCAGCGTTGAAGGGGCTCTCCTGAATGAGCAGTTCTTC.

J is TRBJ2-5 and V is TRBV7-6; D gene ambiguous. With the DNA end fitting TRBJ2-7 better, the J assignment may be wrong. The CDR3 is made up of 13 amino acids. Germline-derived CDR1 and CDR2 are SGHVS and FNYEAQ. CDR3 region: CASSMKGSYEQYF. In DNA, the CDR3 is TGTGCCAGCAGCATGAAGGGCTCCTACGAGCAGTACTTC.

The chain is built from TRBV7-9 and TRBJ1-4; D is perhaps TRBD1 (6 bases). CDR3 size: 13 residues. The V end lost 8 bases, the J end lost 8 bases, and 15 bases lay between the germline ends. Germline V CDR1 and CDR2: SEHNR, FQNEAQ (reference sequence). Written as DNA, the CDR3 is TGTGCCAGCGGGCCGGGACATGACGAAAAACTGTTTTTT. Translated: CASGPGHDEKLFF.

This clonotype has at least ten counts. The chain has TRBV29-1 and TRBJ2-1; D remains ambiguous. Deletions cut 4 bases from V and 5 bases from J, with 9 bases between. Germline assignment: CDR1 SQVTM and CDR2 ANQGSEA. CDR3 length equals 12 residues. The DNA for the CDR3 is TGCAGCGTTGGGCAGCCCAACAATGAGCAGTTCTTC. It translates to CSVGQPNNEQFF.

As concerns this clonotype: At one end the junction does not follow the germline gene, possibly because of a read error. This chain joins TRBV7-7 and TRBJ2-1; possibly TRBD2 for D (6 bases). CDR3 length: 17 residues. Per germline, CDR1 SSHAT and CDR2 FNYEAQ (reference sequence). The CDR3 DNA reads TGTGCTAGCAGCCTAGCGATAGCCGGGTCAAGCCCGTTTGAGCAGTTCTTC. It yields the protein CASSLAIAGSSPFEQFF.

This clonotype has a handful of counts. V gene TRBV20-1 combines with J gene TRBJ1-1; tentative D call: TRBD1 (6 bases). Per germline, CDR1 DFQATT and CDR2 SNEGSKA (reference sequence). The CDR3 consists of 15 residues. V was pared by 4 bases and J by 0 bases, with 15 bases between. In nucleotides, the CDR3 is TGCAGTGCTACTATCCGGACAGCGATGAACACTGAAGCTTTCTTT. As protein: CSATIRTAMNTEAFF.

The table lists this clonotype with a few counts. The J gene is TRBJ2-2, the V gene TRBV29-1; 13 nucleotides align to TRBD2. The J segment lost 4 bases and the V segment lost 1 base, leaving 3 bases of the junction unmatched. Germline V CDR1 and CDR2: SQVTM, ANQGSEA. The CDR3 extends over 16 amino acids. The CDR3 bases are TGCAGCGTTGAAGGGACTAGCGGGAGTAGCACCGGGGAGCTGTTTTTT. As protein: CSVEGTSGSSTGELFF.

The chain couples TRBV7-2 to TRBJ2-5, with TRBD1 as a possible D gene (6 bases). The V gene lost 7 bases and the J gene lost 6 bases, with 21 bases spanning the gap. Germline values: CDR1 SGHTA, CDR2 FQGNSA. This CDR3 comprises 15 residues. The CDR3 protein is CASTDRPGDRKTQYF. The CDR3 nucleotides are TGTGCCAGCACCGACCGCCCAGGGGATCGAAAGACCCAGTACTTC.

In nucleotides, the CDR3 is TGTGCCACCAGTGATTCCGGGACAGGGGAGTTCGAGCAGTACTTC. This translates into CATSDSGTGEFEQYF. The rearrangement joins TRBV24-1 to TRBJ2-1, with 10 bases matching TRBD1. The J call may not be correct, given that the DNA end is closer to TRBJ2-7. CDR1 and CDR2 (germline): KGHDR, SFDVKD. The CDR3 consists of 15 residues.

The chain has TRBV18 and TRBJ1-1; no clear D. The CDR3 spans 15 residues. Germline-derived CDR1 and CDR2 are KGHSH and LQKENI. The V end was cut by 4 bases, the J end by 3 bases, with 15 bases between. This CDR3 reads CASSLSTSWDTEAFF. Written as DNA, the CDR3 is TGTGCCAGCTCACTATCGACTTCCTGGGACACTGAAGCTTTCTTT.

Comment on this clonotype: Germline and junction disagree at one end, which may indicate a read error. CDR3 sequence: CASSLDRGGIHF. CDR3 DNA sequence: TGTGCCAGCAGCTTGGACAGGGGGGGTATACACTTC. The rearrangement joins TRBV5-6 to TRBJ2-4, with D perhaps TRBD1 (8 bases). In germline, CDR1 is SGHDT, CDR2 YYEEEE. The CDR3 runs 12 residues.

This chain uses TRBV10-3 with TRBJ1-3; a possible D gene is TRBD1 (6 bases). The CDR3 is 15 amino acids. V lost 8 bases and J lost 5, with 19 bases in between. Germline V lookup: CDR1 ENHRY, CDR2 SYGVKD. The CDR3 reads CAIAREQGGRNTIYF. The CDR3, as DNA: TGTGCCATCGCTCGAGAACAGGGAGGACGAAACACCATATATTTT.

This chain joins TRBV29-1 and TRBJ2-7; D perhaps matches TRBD1 (5 bases). This CDR3 is 13 amino acids long. Looked up from germline, CDR1 is SQVTM and CDR2 is ANQGSEA. The V end lost 6 bases, the J end lost 5 bases, and 17 bases lay between the germline ends. The CDR3 DNA is TGCAGCGTCCGAGGCCGACAGAACCACGAGCAGTACTTC. Translation gives CSVRGRQNHEQYF.

The CDR3 loop reads CASSSPGQTYEQYF. The CDR3, as DNA: TGTGCCAGCAGTAGTCCGGGACAGACCTACGAGCAGTACTTC. The chain carries TRBV27 and TRBJ2-7; 7 bases align to TRBD1. The CDR3 is 14 residues long. V shed 5 bases, J shed 2 bases, and the junction held 6 bases outside the gene matches. CDR1 and CDR2 from the germline V gene are MNHEY and SMNVEV (reference sequence).

Only a few counts were recorded for this clonotype. The genes are TRBV7-2 and TRBJ2-3, with 11 positions matching TRBD2. V was pared by 5 bases and J by 0 bases, with 4 bases of the junction left unmatched. This CDR3 contains 16 residues. Per germline, CDR1 SGHTA and CDR2 FQGNSA. The CDR3 DNA reads as TGTGCCAGCAGCCTACTAGCGGGGGCTAGCACAGATACGCAGTATTTT. It specifies CASSLLAGASTDTQYF.

There are a few counts of this clonotype. The chain uses TRBV20-1 and TRBJ2-5; D not resolved. Judging by the DNA end, TRBJ2-1 fits better; the J call may be wrong. This CDR3 has 15 amino acids. Per the germline V gene, CDR1 is DFQATT and CDR2 is SNEGSKA (reference sequence). CDR3 protein: CSARDFERVGVEQFF. The CDR3 bases are TGCAGTGCTAGGGATTTCGAGCGAGTAGGAGTTGAGCAGTTCTTC.

This chain links TRBV6-4 with TRBJ2-1, with D hard to call. There are 13 residues in the CDR3. Trimming took off 6 bases at V and 5 bases at J, with 11 bases between the two ends. CDR1 and CDR2 from the germline V gene are MRHNA and SNTAGT. DNA for the CDR3: TGTGCCAGCAGCGCCCATAGTAACAATGAGCAGTTCTTC. Its translation: CASSAHSNNEQFF.

This sequence joins TRBV6-1 and TRBJ1-1; D may be TRBD1 (6 bases). The CDR3 covers 16 residues. V was pared by 6 bases and J by 1 base, with 18 bases between. The V gene's germline CDR1 is MNHNS and CDR2 SASEGT. The DNA for the CDR3 is TGTGCCAGCAGATTGGGGGGCGGGGGGAGGAACACTGAAGCTTTCTTT. Protein product: CASRLGGGGRNTEAFF.

The CDR3: CASSGEGGNQPQHF. In nucleotides, the CDR3 is TGTGCCAGCAGTGGAGAGGGTGGCAATCAGCCCCAGCATTTT. This chain connects TRBV2 to TRBJ1-5, with D unclear. Trimming took off 4 bases at V and 2 bases at J, with 9 bases between the two ends. This CDR3 has 14 residues. CDR1 and CDR2 from the germline V gene are SNHLY and FYNNEI.

This clonotype has more than one count but fewer than ten. This chain connects TRBV27 to TRBJ2-7, with TRBD2 matching 7 bases. V lost 2 bases, J lost 2 bases, and 3 bases stayed unmatched. This CDR3 region has 14 residues. Germline loops: CDR1 MNHEY, CDR2 SMNVEV (reference sequence). DNA of the CDR3: TGTGCCAGCAGTTTAAGGGAGGGGCCCTACGAGCAGTACTTC. Protein: CASSLREGPYEQYF.

This clonotype has only a few counts. The chain couples TRBV7-9 to TRBJ2-5; 8 nucleotides agree with TRBD2. V lost 0 bases and J lost 11; bases outside the gene matches: 14. The germline V gene encodes CDR1 SEHNR and CDR2 FQNEAQ (reference sequence). The CDR3 covers 16 residues. The CDR3 sequence is CASSLATGLSGREQYF. The CDR3 DNA follows: TGTGCCAGCAGCTTAGCGACGGGACTATCCGGGAGGGAGCAGTACTTC.

This clonotype was seen a handful of times. J is TRBJ2-7 and V is TRBV10-3; D unresolved. Between the trimmed V and J ends, which lost 0 bases and 2 bases, there was a span of 20 bases. The CDR3 sequence is 18 residues long. Germline V gives CDR1 ENHRY, CDR2 SYGVKD. The CDR3 nucleotides read TGTGCCATCAGTGAGTCAATCATGGCAGGCCCAACACCCTACGAGCAGTACTTC. Its protein product is CAISESIMAGPTPYEQYF.

This CDR3 is CSVRGVLSEAFF. In DNA form, the CDR3 reads TGCAGCGTGCGGGGGGTGCTGTCTGAAGCTTTCTTT. The rearrangement joins TRBV29-1 to TRBJ1-1, with D tentatively TRBD1 (5 bases). The CDR3 is made up of 12 amino acids. Per the germline V gene, CDR1 is SQVTM and CDR2 is ANQGSEA. The V end lost 6 bases, the J end lost 6 bases, and 14 bases lay between the germline ends.

The chain has TRBV29-1 and TRBJ2-3; D remains ambiguous. Germline assignment: CDR1 SQVTM and CDR2 ANQGSEA. This CDR3 is 10 amino acids long. Trimming took off 3 bases at V and 6 bases at J, with 4 bases between the two ends. CDR3 nucleotides: TGCAGCGTTGAGCCTGATACGCAGTATTTT. As protein: CSVEPDTQYF.